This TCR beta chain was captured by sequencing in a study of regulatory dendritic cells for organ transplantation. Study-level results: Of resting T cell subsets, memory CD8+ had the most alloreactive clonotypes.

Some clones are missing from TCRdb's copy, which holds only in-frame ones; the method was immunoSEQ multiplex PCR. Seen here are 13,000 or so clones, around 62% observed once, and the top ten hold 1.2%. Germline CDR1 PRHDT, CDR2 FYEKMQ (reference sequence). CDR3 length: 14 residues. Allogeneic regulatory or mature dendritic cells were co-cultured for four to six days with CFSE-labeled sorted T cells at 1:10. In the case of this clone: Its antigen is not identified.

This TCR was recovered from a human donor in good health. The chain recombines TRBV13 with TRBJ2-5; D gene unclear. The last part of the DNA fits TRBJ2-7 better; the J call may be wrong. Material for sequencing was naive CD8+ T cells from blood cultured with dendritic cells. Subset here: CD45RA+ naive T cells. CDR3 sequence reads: CASSLGRSSYEQYF. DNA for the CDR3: TGTGCCAGCAGCTTAGGCAGGTCATCCTACGAGCAGTACTTC.